These 6 T cell receptor beta chains share one sample of origin, sequenced in a study of blood T cell repertoires in COVID-19. Clones were read by immunoSEQ multiplex PCR, and TCRdb kept only the in-frame ones, dropping some. The repertoire holds 200,000 to 250,000 clones, with less than 90% as singletons. Specimen: PBMCs or T cells enriched from blood (not recorded which). The receptors here all came from a woman in her thirties or forties who had recovered from COVID-19.

This sequence joins TRBV18 and TRBJ1-1, with TRBD1 identical over 7 bases. CDR1 and CDR2 (germline): KGHSH, LQKENI. The CDR3 totals 16 residues. V lost 4 bases to trimming and J lost 4 bases; unmatched junction nucleotides: 12. CDR3 nucleotides: TGTGCCAGCTCACTCACAGGGGACGGGGTGCTCACTGAAGCTTTCTTT. It encodes CASSLTGDGVLTEAFF.

The V and J genes are TRBV9 and TRBJ2-3; the match to TRBD2 covers 11 bases. J was trimmed by 3 bases and V by 2 bases; bases with no gene match: 2. This CDR3 is built from 15 residues. Germline V CDR1 and CDR2: SGDLS, YYNGEE. This chain's CDR3 is CASSVTSGSTDTQYF. The CDR3 DNA reads as TGTGCCAGCAGCGTTACTAGCGGGAGTACAGATACGCAGTATTTT. Full variable domain (rest looked up from reference TRBV9 and TRBJ2-3): DSGVTQTPKHLITATGQRVTLRCSPRSGDLSVYWYQQSLDQGLQFLIQYYNGEERAKGNILERFSAQQFPDLHSELNLSSLELGDSALYFCASSVTSGSTDTQYFGPGTRLTVL.

The chain is built from TRBV19 and TRBJ2-1, with TRBD2 matching 7 bases. Germline V gene sequence: CDR1 LNHDA, CDR2 SQIVND (reference sequence). This CDR3 region has 12 residues. V lost 5 bases and J lost 10; bases outside the gene matches: 5. DNA of the CDR3: TGTGCCAGTAGTCCCTCGGGAGGAGAGCAGTTCTTC. It is translated as CASSPSGGEQFF.

This chain uses TRBV4-3 with TRBJ2-7; TRBD2 aligns across 10 bases. This CDR3 comprises 15 residues. Germline trimming cut 1 base from V and 3 bases from J; bases unmatched to any gene: 3. CDR1 LGHNA and CDR2 YSLEER come from the germline V gene. DNA for the CDR3: TGCGCCAGCAGCCAAGCCGGGACTAGCGACTACGAGCAGTACGTC. It translates to CASSQAGTSDYEQYV.

The V gene is TRBV5-1, the J gene TRBJ2-2, with D perhaps TRBD2 (7 bases). The CDR3 sequence is 17 residues long. Trimming cost V 0 bases and J 7 bases, with 19 bases left between them. Germline CDR1 and CDR2: SGHRS and YFSETQ. The CDR3 nucleotides are TGCGCCAGCAGCTTGGTGTCCGGGGGGCAGCGTGGCGGGGAGCTGTTTTTT. Translated: CASSLVSGGQRGGELFF.

This clone was seen only a few times. CDR3 coding DNA: TGTGCCAGCAGCTTGGCTAGTACCGGACTTAGCAATCAGCCCCAGCATTTT. Protein product: CASSLASTGLSNQPQHF. The chain is built from TRBV5-4 and TRBJ1-5, with D unclear. This CDR3 is built from 17 residues. CDR1 is SGHNT, CDR2 YYREEE, per germline (reference sequence). V lost 0 bases and J 0 bases, leaving 13 bases between the germline ends.